Listed below are T cell receptor beta chains from one sample, sequenced in a study of shared clonotypes between healthy human individuals. Data came from immunoSEQ multiplex PCR; TCRdb stores just in-frame clones and leaves some out. The data show about 1.1 million clones, around 77% seen once. Material for sequencing was memory CD4+ T cells from PBMCs. These receptors came from a man aged 18 to 35 in good health. Some clones in this sample may be carry-over from other donors' samples. Each CDR3 is given with its conserved first and last residue. A D gene is named only where the DNA matches it firmly. The size entry is marked missing in some rows and otherwise reads once, few, many or a size class.

TRBJ2-7 TRBV15 TRBD1 . TGTGCCACCAGCCGACCTGGACAGGGCTACGAGCAGTACTTC CATSRPGQGYEQYF
TRBJ1-5 TRBV6-5 . few TGTGCCAGCAGGGGGGCGGGGGATCAGCCCCAGCATTTT CASRGAGDQPQHF
TRBJ1-1 TRBV29-1 . . TGCAGCGTTGTTTACAGACTTAACACTGAAGCTTTCTTT CSVVYRLNTEAFF
TRBJ2-7 TRBV6-1 TRBD2 . TGTGCCAGCAGTACACTAGCGGGAGGAACCTACGAGCAGTACTTC CASSTLAGGTYEQYF
TRBJ1-2 TRBV5-6 . . TGTGCCAGCAGCCCGGCCACGAACTATGGCTACACCTTC CASSPATNYGYTF
TRBJ2-3 TRBV5-1 TRBD2 . TGCGCCAGCAGCTCCAATGGCGGACTAGCGGGAACCCTCACAGATACGCAGTATTTT CASSSNGGLAGTLTDTQYF
TRBJ1-4 TRBV18 . . TGTGCCAGCTCACTCCAGGGTATTGATGAAAAACTGTTTTTT CASSLQGIDEKLFF
TRBJ2-2 TRBV12-2 . . TGTGCAAGTCGCCCACCCAGCGAGGGGAACACCGGGGAGCTGTTTTTT CASRPPSEGNTGELFF
TRBJ2-7 TRBV28 TRBD1 few TGTGCCAGCAGTTCAGGGACAGGGGTACACGAGCAGTACTTC CASSSGTGVHEQYF
TRBJ2-2 TRBV7-6 TRBD2 . TGTGCCAGCAGCTTAGGGGGACTAGCGACCGGCGGGGAGCTGTTTTTT CASSLGGLATGGELFF
TRBJ1-4 TRBV28 . . TGTGCCAGCAGTATATTTTCAGGGGAAGCTAATGAAAAACTGTTTTTT CASSIFSGEANEKLFF
TRBJ2-2 TRBV28 . . TGTGCCAGCAGTTTAGTCTACGGGGAGCTGTTTTTT CASSLVYGELFF
TRBJ2-3 TRBV5-4 . . TGTGCCAGCAGCCCACCGGGCCAGGCGTCCACAGATACGCAGTATTTT CASSPPGQASTDTQYF